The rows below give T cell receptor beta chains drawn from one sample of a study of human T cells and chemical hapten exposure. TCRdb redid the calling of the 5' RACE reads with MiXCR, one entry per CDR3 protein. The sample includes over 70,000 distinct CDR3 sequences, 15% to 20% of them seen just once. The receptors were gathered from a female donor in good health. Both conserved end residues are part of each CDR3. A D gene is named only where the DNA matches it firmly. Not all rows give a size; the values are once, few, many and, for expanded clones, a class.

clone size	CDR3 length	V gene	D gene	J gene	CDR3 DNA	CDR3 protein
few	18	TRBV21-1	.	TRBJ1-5	TGTGCCAGCAGCAAAGAGGGGGCAGGGGGGATTAGCAATCAGCCCCAGCATTTT	CASSKEGAGGISNQPQHF
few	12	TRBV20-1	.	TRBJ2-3	TGCAGTGCTAGTGCGGGGATGAGGACGCAGTATTTT	CSASAGMRTQYF
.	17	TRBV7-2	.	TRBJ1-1	TGTGCCAGCAGCTTAGGGGGCAGGGTGGGAATGAACACTGAAGCTTTCTTT	CASSLGGRVGMNTEAFF
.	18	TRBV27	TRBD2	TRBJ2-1	TGTGCCAGCCGCGGGAGGGCTAGCGGGGCAATCTGGTACAATGAGCAGTTCTTC	CASRGRASGAIWYNEQFF
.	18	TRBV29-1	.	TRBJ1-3	TGCCGCTCACCGTATCCAACGACACCCGAGAGCTCTGGAAACACCATATATTTT	CRSPYPTTPESSGNTIYF
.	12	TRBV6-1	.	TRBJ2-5	TGTGCCAGCAGAGGGACGGTGGAGACCCAGTACTTC	CASRGTVETQYF
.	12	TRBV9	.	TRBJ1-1	TGTGCCAGCAGCGACCAGAGGACTGAAGCTTTCTTT	CASSDQRTEAFF
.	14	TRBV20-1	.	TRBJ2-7	TGCAGTGCTAGAGATCTTCTTCTCCCCTACGAGCAGTACTTC	CSARDLLLPYEQYF
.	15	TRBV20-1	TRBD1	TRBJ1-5	TGCAGTGCAAATACAGGGGGTCCGGAGGATCAGCCCCAGCATTTT	CSANTGGPEDQPQHF
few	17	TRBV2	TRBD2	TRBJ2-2	TGTGCCAGCAGTGAAGTTCTACCGGGACTAGCTACCGGGGAGCTGTTTTTT	CASSEVLPGLATGELFF
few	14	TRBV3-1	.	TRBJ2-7	TGTGCCAGCAGCCAAGGTTACAGTAACTACGAGCAGTACTTC	CASSQGYSNYEQYF
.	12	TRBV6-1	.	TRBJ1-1	TGTGCCAGCAGCCTGGCAGGGTTAGGAGCTTTCTTT	CASSLAGLGAFF
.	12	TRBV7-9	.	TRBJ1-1	TGTGCCAGCAACGGATGGGACACTGAAGCTTTCTTT	CASNGWDTEAFF
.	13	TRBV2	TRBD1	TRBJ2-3	TGTGCCAGCACCCAGGACAGGGGAGATACGCAGTATTTT	CASTQDRGDTQYF
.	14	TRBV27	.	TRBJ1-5	TGTGCCAGCAGCCGGTTAGTGGGCAATCAGCCCCAGCATTTT	CASSRLVGNQPQHF
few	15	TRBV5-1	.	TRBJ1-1	TGCGCCAGCAGCTTGGCGGCAGGGTTCAACACTGAAGCTTTCTTT	CASSLAAGFNTEAFF
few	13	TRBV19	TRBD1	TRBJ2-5	TGTGCCAGTAGTAAGACAGGGGAAGAGACCCAGTACTTC	CASSKTGEETQYF
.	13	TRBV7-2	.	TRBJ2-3	TGTGCCAGCAGCTTAGCGCTCTCAGATACGCAGTATTTT	CASSLALSDTQYF
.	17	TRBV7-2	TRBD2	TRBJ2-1	TGTGCCAGCAGCCCAACGGGACTAGCGGGCCTTTACAATGAGCAGTTCTTC	CASSPTGLAGLYNEQFF
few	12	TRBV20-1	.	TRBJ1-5	TGCAGTGCTAGGGGTTCTTTCTCGGCCCAGCATTTT	CSARGSFSAQHF
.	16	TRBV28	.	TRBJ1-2	TGTGCCAGCAGCACTCATCCGGGACGTGCGAACTATGGCTACACCTTC	CASSTHPGRANYGYTF
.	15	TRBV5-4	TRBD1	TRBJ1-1	TGTGCCAGCAGCTTAGGGGAGGGGGCGGGCACTGAAGCTTTCTTT	CASSLGEGAGTEAFF
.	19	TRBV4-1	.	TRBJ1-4	TGCGCCAGCAGCCAAGATGTATACCCCAAGGAAGGGTTTAATGAAAAACTGTTTTTT	CASSQDVYPKEGFNEKLFF
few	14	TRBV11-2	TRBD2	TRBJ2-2	TGTGCCAGCAGCGTAGCGGGGGGTGCCGGGGAGCTGTTTTTT	CASSVAGGAGELFF
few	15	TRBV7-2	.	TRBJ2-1	TGTGCCAGCAGCACCGGGACTGTCTACTCGAATGAGCAGTTCTTC	CASSTGTVYSNEQFF
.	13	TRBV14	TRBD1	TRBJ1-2	TGTGCCAGCAGTCTGAACAGGGGGGGTGGCTACACCTTC	CASSLNRGGGYTF
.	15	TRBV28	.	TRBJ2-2	TGTGCCAGCAGCCCAACCGGACAGTTTCTCGGGGAGCTGTTTTTT	CASSPTGQFLGELFF
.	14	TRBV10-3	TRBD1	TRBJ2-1	TGTGCCATCAGTGAGGGGACAGACTACAATGAGCAGTTCTTC	CAISEGTDYNEQFF
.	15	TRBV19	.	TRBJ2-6	TGTGCCAGTAGGTATACAGGGTCTGGGGCCAACGTCCTGACTTTC	CASRYTGSGANVLTF
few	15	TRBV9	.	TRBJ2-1	TGTGCCAGCAGCACGGACTACACCCTGAATGAGGAGCAGTTCTTC	CASSTDYTLNEEQFF
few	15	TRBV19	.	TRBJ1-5	TGTGCCACCGCAAAAGAAGGGGGACGGAGTCAGCCCCAGCATTTT	CATAKEGGRSQPQHF
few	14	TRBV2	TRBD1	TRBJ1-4	TGTGCCAGCAGTGAGGGGACAGGGGGTGAAAAACTGTTTTTT	CASSEGTGGEKLFF
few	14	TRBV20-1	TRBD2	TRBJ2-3	TGCAGTGCTCGCCCCGGGGGGATGTCAGATACGCAGTATTTT	CSARPGGMSDTQYF
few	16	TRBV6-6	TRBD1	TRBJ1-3	TGTGCCAGCAGTTGGAGACAGGGGTTAGGTGGAAACACCATATATTTT	CASSWRQGLGGNTIYF
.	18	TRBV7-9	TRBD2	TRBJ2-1	TGTGCCAGCAGCTCGGGACTAGCGGGAGGTATTTCCTACAATGAGCAGTTCTTC	CASSSGLAGGISYNEQFF
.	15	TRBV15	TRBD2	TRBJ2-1	TGTGCCACCAGCAGAGCGCGGGAGGCCTACAATGAGCAGTTCTTC	CATSRAREAYNEQFF
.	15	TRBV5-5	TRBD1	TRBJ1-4	TGTGCCAGCAGCTTCCCTTCAGGGGGGGGTGAAAAACTGTTTTTT	CASSFPSGGGEKLFF
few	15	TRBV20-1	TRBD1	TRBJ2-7	TGCAGTGCTAGAGATCCGGGACAGGGGCACTACGAGCAGTACTTC	CSARDPGQGHYEQYF
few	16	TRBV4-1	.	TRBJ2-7	TGCGCCAGCAGCCAAGGAGGGGTAGGGACCTTCGGTGAGCAGTACTTC	CASSQGGVGTFGEQYF
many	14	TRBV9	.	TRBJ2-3	TGTGCCAGCAAAGGTGGATTAAGTACAGATACGCAGTATTTT	CASKGGLSTDTQYF
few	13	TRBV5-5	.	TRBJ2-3	TGTGCCAGCAGCCAAGGCAGGGAAGATACGCAGTATTTT	CASSQGREDTQYF
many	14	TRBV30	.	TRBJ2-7	TGTGCCTGGAGTGGGGCACCCTTAGGAAATGGGCAGTACTTC	CAWSGAPLGNGQYF
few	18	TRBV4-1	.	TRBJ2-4	TGCGCCAGCAGCCGAGGGATTGCTCTAGGGCTAGCCAAAAACATTCAGTACTTC	CASSRGIALGLAKNIQYF
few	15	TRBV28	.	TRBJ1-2	TGTGCCAGCAGTTTATTTTTGGTTGAGGAGTTTGGCTACACCTTC	CASSLFLVEEFGYTF
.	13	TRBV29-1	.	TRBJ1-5	TGCAGCGTTGTCGAGAGTAGCAATCAGCCCCAGCATTTT	CSVVESSNQPQHF
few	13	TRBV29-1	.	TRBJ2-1	TGCAGCGTTGTCCAGGGATACCCTCAAGAGCAGTTCTTC	CSVVQGYPQEQFF
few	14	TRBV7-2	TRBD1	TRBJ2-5	TGTGCCAGCAGCCTTGGGACAGAACAAGAGACCCAGTACTTC	CASSLGTEQETQYF
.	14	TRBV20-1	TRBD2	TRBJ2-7	TGCAGTGCTCCGACTAGCGGGGGGGGGGGCGAGCAGTACTTC	CSAPTSGGGGEQYF
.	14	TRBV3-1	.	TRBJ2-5	TGTGCCAGCAGCCAAGTTGGCCCCGGGGAGACCCAGTACTTC	CASSQVGPGETQYF
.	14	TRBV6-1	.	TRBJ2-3	TGTGCCAGCAGTGGCCTGGGACACACAGATACGCAGTATTTT	CASSGLGHTDTQYF
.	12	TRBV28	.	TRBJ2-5	TGTGCCAGTGGAGTACGGGAAGAGACCCAGTACTTC	CASGVREETQYF